The present TCR beta chain was sequenced within a study of PD-L1 blockade in urothelial cancer. Study-level background: The median number of T cells present in blood samples was approximately 130,000.

The CDR3 loop spans 17 amino acids. Regarding time point: peripheral blood 6 weeks after treatment start. TCRdb's table, derived via immunoSEQ multiplex PCR, lists solely in-frame clones and lacks some. Of about 76,000 clones in the sample, around 93% were seen once. The receptor's source is an elderly woman with urothelial cancer. This specimen consisted of PBMCs, obtained around atezolizumab (anti-PD-L1) treatment. The V and J genes are TRBV21-1 and TRBJ2-1; the D call TRBD1 from the table was never checked on the DNA. TRBV21-1 is marked as a pseudogene. The DNA for the CDR3 is TGTGCCAGCAGCCCACCACGGGACAATTACTCCTACAATGAGCAGTTCTTC. Its protein product is CASSPPRDNYSYNEQFF.